One and the same sample provided the 27 T cell receptor beta chains below, sequenced in a study of T cells in Graves' hyperthyroidism and ophthalmopathy. TCR beta CDR3 sequences were amplified from RNA transcripts. The TCR CDR3 was amplified in a first-round RT-PCR using the HTBI primer set. TCRdb ran MiXCR on the multiplex PCR reads and lists one entry per CDR3 protein. The table lists 550,000 to 700,000 distinct CDR3 sequences, approximately 44% of them singletons. Sequences were obtained from peripheral blood or thyroid tissue (not recorded which). Source of these receptors: an adult woman with Graves' disease, either hyperthyroidism or ophthalmopathy (not recorded which).

This clonotype was seen many times. The rearrangement links TRBV9 to TRBJ2-5; D might be TRBD1 (6 bases). Trimming removed 0 bases from V and 5 bases from J, with 11 bases in between. In germline, CDR1 is SGDLS, CDR2 YYNGEE. This CDR3 has 14 amino acids. Here the CDR3 DNA reads TGTGCCAGCAGCGTAGGGGGGCGTTGGGAGACCCAGTACTTC. Protein product: CASSVGGRWETQYF. The complete variable domain, with remaining parts taken from reference TRBV9 and TRBJ2-5, reads DSGVTQTPKHLITATGQRVTLRCSPRSGDLSVYWYQQSLDQGLQFLIQYYNGEERAKGNILERFSAQQFPDLHSELNLSSLELGDSALYFCASSVGGRWETQYFGPGTRLLVL.

This sequence joins TRBV11-1 and TRBJ1-2; a possible D gene is TRBD1 (5 bases). Germline V lookup: CDR1 SGHAT, CDR2 FQDESV (reference sequence). The V end was cut by 2 bases, the J end by 6 bases, with 13 bases between. The CDR3 has 14 amino acids. In nucleotides, the CDR3 is TGTGCCAGCAGCTTATTCGCAGGGAGGGATGGCTACACCTTC. This sequence encodes CASSLFAGRDGYTF.

The chain links TRBV7-9 to TRBJ2-7, with 8 bases that match TRBD1. Per germline, CDR1 SEHNR and CDR2 FQNEAQ (reference sequence). Trimming cost V 4 bases and J 6 bases; bases outside gene matches: 2. CDR3 size: 12 residues. CDR3 bases: TGTGCCAGCAGCTCCAGGGGGCTCGAGCAGTACTTC. The encoded protein is CASSSRGLEQYF.

Many counts were recorded for this clonotype. The chain combines TRBV30 with TRBJ1-1; 8 bases line up with TRBD1. The CDR3 runs 13 residues. J gave up 5 bases and V 1 base, and 3 bases lay outside the gene matches. Germline assignment: CDR1 GTSNPN and CDR2 SVGIG (reference sequence). The CDR3 loop reads CAWSGQGWTEAFF. The CDR3 DNA reads TGTGCCTGGAGTGGACAGGGGTGGACTGAAGCTTTCTTT.

This clonotype was picked up a small number of times. This chain connects TRBV28 to TRBJ2-5; 7 positions agree with TRBD1. This CDR3 has 15 amino acids. J gave up 0 bases and V 5 bases, and 6 bases lay outside the gene matches. From germline, CDR1 is MDHEN and CDR2 SYDVKM. This CDR3 is CASSALDRDQETQYF. The CDR3 bases are TGTGCCAGCAGTGCCCTCGACAGGGACCAAGAGACCCAGTACTTC.

This clonotype was counted ten times or more. V is TRBV7-8 and J is TRBJ1-4; 10 bases match TRBD1. CDR3 length: 19 amino acids. With 0 bases clipped from V and 8 bases from J, the junction kept 15 bases outside the gene matches. Germline V gene lookup returns CDR1 SGHVS and CDR2 FQNEAQ. This chain's CDR3 is CASSLAKVPGTGVEEKLFF. DNA of the CDR3: TGTGCCAGCAGCTTAGCGAAAGTTCCCGGGACAGGGGTTGAAGAAAAACTGTTTTTT.

Concerning this clonotype: Its ends do not fully match the called genes, so a read error is possible. The chain employs TRBV7-7 and TRBJ2-5; possible D gene TRBD1, 6 bases. CDR3 length equals 14 residues. CDR1 is SSHAT and CDR2 is FNYEAQ in the germline V gene (reference sequence). CDR3 protein: CASSPTGTQAAQYF. The CDR3 nucleotides are TGTGCTAGCAGCCCTACAGGGACCCAAGCGGCCCAGTACTTC.

The rearrangement uses TRBV18 and TRBJ1-2; unclear D gene. There are 13 residues in the CDR3. V dropped 4 bases and J dropped 6 bases, with 12 bases sitting between them. CDR1 and CDR2 (germline): KGHSH, LQKENI. The CDR3: CASSRSQLDGYTF. The CDR3 nucleotides are TGTGCCAGCTCACGCTCTCAGTTAGATGGCTACACCTTC.

This clonotype was picked up many times. V and J are TRBV5-1 and TRBJ2-1, with no clear D. The CDR3 runs to 13 residues. Germline CDR1 SGHRS, CDR2 YFSETQ. Trimming cost V 3 bases and J 7 bases, with 11 bases left between them. DNA of the CDR3: TGCGCCAGCAGCTCGGATCCCGGGAATGAGCAGTTCTTC. This translates into CASSSDPGNEQFF.

This CDR3 is CAISESGTGVTEAFF. CDR3 coding DNA: TGTGCCATCAGTGAGTCTGGGACAGGGGTTACTGAAGCTTTCTTT. This chain connects TRBV10-3 to TRBJ1-1; 10 bases line up with TRBD1. Germline V gives CDR1 ENHRY, CDR2 SYGVKD. With V trimmed by 0 bases and J by 5 bases, 3 bases remained unmatched. The CDR3 totals 15 residues.

This chain links TRBV2 with TRBJ2-3; possible D gene TRBD2, 6 bases. Germline CDR1 SNHLY, CDR2 FYNNEI. The CDR3 is 17 residues long. Trimming took 2 bases from V and 4 from J, leaving 19 bases between them. The CDR3 reads CASSEFPREYGADTQYF. In DNA form, the CDR3 reads TGTGCCAGCAGTGAATTCCCACGGGAGTATGGCGCAGATACGCAGTATTTT.

The CDR3 protein is CASSPWDRVNSPLHF. CDR3 DNA sequence: TGTGCCAGCAGCCCCTGGGACAGGGTGAATTCACCCCTCCACTTT. This sequence joins TRBV7-2 and TRBJ1-6, with 9 bases identical to TRBD1. There are 15 residues in the CDR3. Germline V gene lookup returns CDR1 SGHTA and CDR2 FQGNSA. The V gene end was trimmed by 5 bases and the J gene end by 7 bases; junction bases not matched to a gene: 6.

This clonotype occurred many times. The chain recombines TRBV28 with TRBJ1-1, with D hard to call. Germline loops: CDR1 MDHEN, CDR2 SYDVKM. The CDR3 is made up of 12 amino acids. V was clipped by 7 bases and J by 2 bases, with 8 bases between them. The DNA for the CDR3 is TGTGCCAGCACTTACCGAAACACTGAAGCTTTCTTT. Its protein is CASTYRNTEAFF. Drawing the rest from reference TRBV28 and TRBJ1-1, the complete variable domain is DVKVTQSSRYLVKRTGEKVFLECVQDMDHENMFWYRQDPGLGLRLIYFSYDVKMKEKGDIPEGYSVSREKKERFSLILESASTNQTSMYLCASTYRNTEAFFGQGTRLTVV.

This chain links TRBV29-1 with TRBJ1-2; TRBD1 is a possible D gene (6 bases). Germline loops: CDR1 SQVTM, CDR2 ANQGSEA. This CDR3 comprises 15 residues. The V end lost 1 base, the J end lost 1 base, and 13 bases lay between the germline ends. The CDR3: CSVEGGDTGNYGYTF. Written as DNA, the CDR3 is TGCAGCGTTGAAGGGGGGGACACTGGTAACTATGGCTACACCTTC.

The chain couples TRBV7-2 to TRBJ2-7; TRBD1 agrees at 7 bases. The CDR3 has 15 residues. V shed 5 bases, J shed 5 bases, and the junction held 12 bases outside the gene matches. The V gene's germline CDR1 is SGHTA and CDR2 FQGNSA. The CDR3 loop is CASSMYGQVTHEQYF. The DNA of the CDR3 is TGTGCCAGCAGCATGTATGGACAGGTCACCCACGAGCAGTACTTC.

The gene calls are TRBV7-2 and TRBJ1-1; D is possibly TRBD1 (5 bases). Germline lookup yields CDR1 SGHTA and CDR2 FQGNSA. The V end was cut by 4 bases, the J end by 13 bases, with 25 bases between. The CDR3 extends over 15 amino acids. CDR3 region: CASSSTRRRGSKVFF. As DNA, the CDR3 is TGTGCCAGCAGCTCCACGCGCCGACGGGGCTCGAAAGTTTTCTTT.

This clonotype was counted ten times or more. At one end, the junction sequence differs from germline, possibly due to a read error. V gene TRBV20-1 combines with J gene TRBJ1-2; 8 bases fit TRBD1. From germline, CDR1 is DFQATT and CDR2 SNEGSKA (reference sequence). This CDR3 has 13 residues. Here the CDR3 reads CETERTGSYGYTF. DNA of the CDR3: TGTGAGACCGAGAGGACAGGGAGCTATGGCTACACCTTC.

The sample holds one count of this clonotype. J is TRBJ1-1 and V is TRBV20-1; no reliable D call. Trimming took 0 bases from V and 5 from J, leaving 16 bases between them. The CDR3 length is 15 residues. CDR1 is DFQATT and CDR2 is SNEGSKA in the germline V gene (reference sequence). CDR3 nucleotides: TGCAGTGCTAGAGATACGGATTCCTGGCGGACTGAAGCTTTCTTT. Its translation is CSARDTDSWRTEAFF.

The chain recombines TRBV7-9 with TRBJ2-5; 10 nucleotides line up with TRBD2. The CDR3 extends over 16 amino acids. The V segment lost 0 bases and the J segment 5 bases; nucleotides outside the gene matches: 6. The germline V gene encodes CDR1 SEHNR and CDR2 FQNEAQ (reference sequence). CDR3: CASSLAPSGRGETQYF. The CDR3 DNA follows: TGTGCCAGCAGCTTAGCTCCTAGCGGGAGAGGTGAGACCCAGTACTTC.

V gene TRBV25-1 combines with J gene TRBJ1-2; tentative D call: TRBD1 (6 bases). CDR1 is MGHDK, CDR2 SYGVNS, per germline. The CDR3 runs 13 residues. Here the CDR3 DNA reads TGTGCTAGAGTGGACAGCCTCTCCTATGGCTACACCTTC. Translating it yields CARVDSLSYGYTF.

V and J are TRBV6-5 and TRBJ1-4; 9 nucleotides agree with TRBD1. This CDR3 comprises 13 residues. Per the germline V gene, CDR1 is MNHEY and CDR2 is SVGAGI. Losses at the gene ends were 8 bases for V and 8 bases for J; bases not matched to a gene: 6. This chain's CDR3 is CASGGQGGEKLFF. For the CDR3, the DNA is TGTGCCAGCGGGGGACAGGGCGGGGAAAAACTGTTTTTT.

About this clonotype itself: This clone may be a read error of a much larger clone one base away. The CDR3 spells CASKADRVGYEQYF. CDR3 in DNA: TGTGCCAGCAAGGCGGACAGGGTAGGCTACGAGCAGTACTTC. The J gene is TRBJ2-7, the V gene TRBV10-3; 8 bases agree with TRBD1. The CDR3 covers 14 residues. Germline loops: CDR1 ENHRY, CDR2 SYGVKD. V trimming: 10 bases; J trimming: 3 bases; junction bases outside the gene matches: 11.

This chain joins TRBV10-3 and TRBJ1-3, with a tentative D call TRBD1 (5 bases). There are 15 residues in the CDR3. Trimming left V 7 bases short and J 8 bases short, with 21 bases between. In germline, CDR1 is ENHRY, CDR2 SYGVKD. The CDR3 DNA follows: TGTGCCATCAATGCCCAGGGTGACTATGGCTACACCATATATTTT. The encoded protein is CAINAQGDYGYTIYF.

Details on this clonotype: One junction end does not reproduce the germline sequence, and a read error may be involved. The chain is built from TRBV10-3 and TRBJ1-5; D gene uncertain. The CDR3 is 14 residues long. Germline CDR1 and CDR2: ENHRY and SYGVKD. The CDR3 region is CASSYGQEHQPQHF. CDR3 bases: TGTGCCAGCAGTTACGGGCAGGAGCATCAGCCCCAGCATTTT.

This sequence joins TRBV7-2 and TRBJ1-6; D is perhaps TRBD1 (5 bases). From germline, CDR1 is SGHTA and CDR2 FQGNSA. The CDR3 is 13 amino acids. Trimming shortened V by 1 base and J by 13 bases, and 11 bases separated the two germline ends. The CDR3 protein is CASSLEHRRPLHF. The DNA of the CDR3 is TGTGCCAGCAGCTTAGAGCACAGGCGTCCCCTCCACTTT. The full variable domain, its missing parts supplied by reference TRBV7-2 and TRBJ1-6, is GAGVSQSPSNKVTEKGKDVELRCDPISGHTALYWYRQSLGQGLEFLIYFQGNSAPDKSGLPSDRFSAERTGGSVSTLTIQRTQQEDSAVYLCASSLEHRRPLHFGNGTRLTVT.

In this sample, this clonotype turned up many times. The genes are TRBV5-1 and TRBJ2-5, with 10 bases fitting TRBD2. The CDR3 runs to 14 residues. The V gene's germline CDR1 is SGHRS and CDR2 YFSETQ. The J segment lost 5 bases and the V segment lost 4 bases, leaving 5 bases of the junction unmatched. The CDR3 DNA follows: TGCGCCAGCAGCCCAGCTAGCGGGGGTGAGACCCAGTACTTC. It translates to CASSPASGGETQYF.

The CDR3 is CASSIWQPGYGNQPQHF. The CDR3 DNA reads as TGTGCCAGTAGTATATGGCAGCCAGGGTACGGCAATCAGCCCCAGCATTTT. V and J are TRBV19 and TRBJ1-5; possibly TRBD1 for D (5 bases). V was shortened by 2 bases and J by 2 bases, with 16 bases between the two germline ends. The CDR3 spans 17 residues. Germline loops: CDR1 LNHDA, CDR2 SQIVND (reference sequence).